The source of this TCR beta chain is a study of blood T cell repertoires in COVID-19. Study summary: Acute-phase and convalescent COVID-19 samples originated in the United States, Italy and Spain. Nucleic acid was either cDNA or gDNA, and it came from T cells, B-cell-depleted T cells, or PBMCs.

Original analysis: Estimates of nucleated cell counts were drawn from the amplification of reference gene primers. Generated by immunoSEQ multiplex PCR, the TCRdb table keeps only in-frame clones and is missing some. V and J calls and clone size are given by that table; D and trimming were obtained from the DNA. The profile shows just over 150,000 clones, approximately 82% of them singletons. The sequence was collected from a woman older than 75 with acute or convalescent COVID-19. Sequencing was done on a sample of peripheral blood.

Here the CDR3 reads CASSQVRELGKTDTQYF. The CDR3 DNA follows: TGCGCCAGCAGCCAAGTGCGGGAGTTGGGAAAAACAGATACGCAGTATTTT. V and J are TRBV4-3 and TRBJ2-3; 7 nucleotides agree with TRBD2. The CDR3 consists of 17 residues. V lost 1 base and J lost 3; bases outside the gene matches: 10. CDR1 and CDR2 from the germline V gene are LGHNA and YSLEER.